The entry below describes one T cell receptor (beta chain). Under the authors' procedure: Researchers report that nucleated cell counts were estimated from reference gene primer amplification. Method: immunoSEQ multiplex PCR; TCRdb's copy keeps in-frame clones and lacks some. The D gene and trimming were derived from the DNA, and the V and J assignments and clone size from that table. The repertoire includes 280,000 or so clones, about 80% of them detected once, and more than 8% sits in the top ten. The CDR3 is 15 residues long. The V gene lost 0 bases and the J gene lost 7 bases, with 13 bases spanning the gap. Germline CDR1 reads LNHDA; CDR2 reads SQIVND (reference sequence). This sample was taken from a study of blood T cell repertoires in COVID-19. At the level of the study: T cells, B-cell-depleted T cells, or PBMCs supplied cDNA or gDNA.

This sequence originates from a woman in her fifties or sixties who had recovered from COVID-19. The sequencing sample was made of peripheral blood. The rearrangement joins TRBV19 to TRBJ2-1; D remains ambiguous. This chain's CDR3 is CASSIEGFTRNEQFF. CDR3 DNA sequence: TGTGCCAGTAGTATAGAGGGCTTTACAAGGAATGAGCAGTTCTTC.